The clone carrying this T cell receptor (beta chain) is a singleton in its sample. The sample comes from a study of T cell changes during pregnancy in multiple sclerosis. Clones were read by immunoSEQ multiplex PCR, and TCRdb kept only the in-frame ones, dropping some. The sample has about 50,000 clones, 85% to 90% seen once. The sample here was peripheral blood, taken after pregnancy. This TCR came from a female donor in good health, enrolled as a control in a pregnancy study.

In nucleotides, the CDR3 is TGCGCCAGCAGCGCGGGACTAGCGGGAGGTAGGGATACGCAGTATTTT. It encodes CASSAGLAGGRDTQYF. This chain uses TRBV5-1 with TRBJ2-3, with 15 bases that match TRBD2. The length of the CDR3 is 16 residues. Germline assignment: CDR1 SGHRS and CDR2 YFSETQ. The junction had 6 bases not matched to a gene; V was cut back by 4 bases and J by 6 bases.